The 26 T cell receptor beta chains listed next were all sequenced from one sample in a study of T cell changes during pregnancy in multiple sclerosis. Assay used: immunoSEQ multiplex PCR; TCRdb lists only in-frame clones, some missing. The repertoire holds under 35,000 clones, with under 90% as singletons. The sample here was CD8+ T cells from peripheral blood mononuclear cells, taken after pregnancy. Every receptor here comes from a female donor with multiple sclerosis, enrolled in a pregnancy study.

The rearrangement uses TRBV28 and TRBJ1-2; D gene uncertain. Trimming took off 2 bases at V and 8 bases at J, with 18 bases between the two ends. Germline CDR1 reads MDHEN; CDR2 reads SYDVKM. The CDR3 is 15 amino acids. The CDR3 bases are TGTGCCAGCAGTTTAGCCCGGGAGTGGTATACAGGCTACACCTTC. Protein: CASSLAREWYTGYTF.

CDR3: CASSPPGDEQFF. The CDR3 bases are TGCGCCAGCAGCCCCCCAGGTGATGAGCAGTTCTTC. V usage is TRBV4-1 and J usage is TRBJ2-1; D unresolved. With 4 bases removed from V and 8 bases from J, the gap between germline ends came to 9 bases. The V gene's germline CDR1 is MGHRA and CDR2 YSYEKL. The CDR3 length is 12 residues.

The V and J genes are TRBV6-5 and TRBJ1-1; D unclear. Germline CDR1 reads MNHEY; CDR2 reads SVGAGI. The CDR3 has 13 residues. V gave up 5 bases and J gave up 3 bases, with 10 bases separating them. The CDR3 bases are TGTGCCAGCAGTCCCGCAGTGGACACTGAAGCTTTCTTT. Translating it yields CASSPAVDTEAFF.

The chain is built from TRBV10-3 and TRBJ2-3; 10 bases map to TRBD2. CDR1 and CDR2 (germline): ENHRY, SYGVKD. The CDR3 sequence is 16 residues long. With 3 bases clipped from V and 3 bases from J, the junction kept 6 bases outside the gene matches. The CDR3 sequence: CAISDGVAGGTDTQYF. CDR3 nucleotide sequence: TGTGCCATCAGTGACGGGGTAGCGGGAGGTACAGATACGCAGTATTTT.

This chain joins TRBV6-1 and TRBJ2-1; 10 nucleotides match TRBD2. Germline V gene lookup returns CDR1 MNHNS and CDR2 SASEGT. The V and J ends lost 1 base and 4 bases, in that order; junction bases with no gene match: 1. CDR3 size: 15 residues. CDR3 nucleotide sequence: TGTGCCAGCAGTGAAGGACTAGCGGGTTACAATGAGCAGTTCTTC. The encoded protein is CASSEGLAGYNEQFF.

The J gene is TRBJ2-7, the V gene TRBV11-2; 11 bases are a match to TRBD1. Germline V CDR1 and CDR2: SGHAT, FQNNGV. V shed 1 base and J 7 bases; nucleotides not matched to a gene: 9. CDR3 length: 16 residues. The DNA of the CDR3 is TGTGCCAGCAGCTTAGTCCGGACAGGGGGCACGTGGGAGCAGTACTTC. This gives the protein CASSLVRTGGTWEQYF.

The chain links TRBV4-3 to TRBJ2-3, with 8 nucleotides matching TRBD1. The germline V gene encodes CDR1 LGHNA and CDR2 YSLEER. The V segment lost 3 bases and the J segment 1 base; nucleotides outside the gene matches: 15. CDR3 size: 19 residues. CDR3 coding DNA: TGCGCCAGCAGCCACATCTTTAAAGGACAGGGAAAGGGCACAGATACGCAGTATTTT. Encoded protein: CASSHIFKGQGKGTDTQYF.

The CDR3 nucleotides are TGTGCCAGCAGTGGAAGCGGGGGCGCAGATACGCAGTATTTT. It is translated as CASSGSGGADTQYF. J is TRBJ2-3 and V is TRBV6-1; 8 bases match TRBD2. The CDR3 has 14 residues. The trim removed 4 bases at V and 4 bases at J, leaving 4 bases unmatched. CDR1 and CDR2 (germline): MNHNS, SASEGT.

The chain employs TRBV6-4 and TRBJ1-5, with 11 bases that match TRBD1. CDR3 length: 16 residues. CDR1 is MRHNA, CDR2 SNTAGT, per germline. V dropped 6 bases and J dropped 3; count of bases not matched to a gene: 7. The CDR3 protein is CASRGDRGDVNQPQHF. CDR3 coding DNA: TGTGCCAGCAGGGGGGACAGGGGGGACGTCAATCAGCCCCAGCATTTT.

The V and J genes are TRBV2 and TRBJ2-3; no clear D. The CDR3 length is 15 residues. The germline gives CDR1 SNHLY, CDR2 FYNNEI. Between the trimmed V and J ends, which lost 4 bases and 5 bases, there was a span of 16 bases. The CDR3 DNA is TGTGCCAGCAGTGTACTCGGAAAGAGGCAAGATACGCAGTATTTT. Its translation is CASSVLGKRQDTQYF.

The chain is built from TRBV28 and TRBJ2-7, with D possibly TRBD2 on 5 matching bases. The CDR3 has 14 residues. Per the germline V gene, CDR1 is MDHEN and CDR2 is SYDVKM. V gave up 3 bases and J gave up 0 bases, with 9 bases separating them. The CDR3 bases are TGTGCCAGCAGTTTGGTTGGAGGCTCCTACGAGCAGTACTTC. The encoded protein is CASSLVGGSYEQYF.

This chain joins TRBV13 and TRBJ2-7; a possible D gene is TRBD1 (6 bases). Germline-derived CDR1 and CDR2 are PRHDT and FYEKMQ (reference sequence). Trimming pared 5 bases from V and 1 base from J, leaving 15 bases between. This CDR3 is built from 15 residues. This chain's CDR3 is CASSPRGEGSYEQYF. CDR3 DNA: TGTGCCAGCAGCCCCAGGGGAGAAGGATCCTACGAGCAGTACTTC.

V gene TRBV7-2 combines with J gene TRBJ1-5, with D possibly being TRBD1 (6 bases). The CDR3 is 14 residues long. Germline V gives CDR1 SGHTA, CDR2 FQGNSA. V lost 5 bases and J 6 bases, leaving 14 bases between the germline ends. CDR3 in DNA: TGTGCCAGCAGCCCAGGGGTCAAGGGTCAGCCCCAGCATTTT. Protein product: CASSPGVKGQPQHF.

The V call is TRBV4-1, the J call TRBJ2-1; 12 bases agree with TRBD2. The CDR3 spans 16 residues. Trimming removed 1 base from V and 8 bases from J; junction bases left unmatched: 6. Germline assignment: CDR1 MGHRA and CDR2 YSYEKL. In DNA, the CDR3 is TGCGCCAGCAGCCAAGGACCGGGACTAGCGGGCCATGAGCAGTTCTTC. It yields the protein CASSQGPGLAGHEQFF.

The chain carries TRBV9 and TRBJ2-3, with D possibly being TRBD2 (5 bases). V lost 3 bases to trimming and J lost 0 bases, with 11 bases between them. The CDR3 length is 15 residues. Germline-derived CDR1 and CDR2 are SGDLS and YYNGEE. The CDR3 spells CASSGGLTSTDTQYF. The CDR3 region has the DNA TGTGCCAGCAGCGGAGGACTTACTAGCACAGATACGCAGTATTTT.

This chain connects TRBV27 to TRBJ2-7, with 7 bases that match TRBD2. The CDR3 spans 13 residues. Per germline, CDR1 MNHEY and CDR2 SMNVEV (reference sequence). Trimming removed 6 bases from V and 5 bases from J; junction bases left unmatched: 7. The CDR3 region is CASSPGRDHEQYF. The CDR3 region has the DNA TGTGCCAGCAGCCCGGGGAGGGACCACGAGCAGTACTTC.

The rearrangement joins TRBV18 to TRBJ1-4; TRBD1 agrees at 7 bases. V shed 3 bases, J shed 4 bases, and the junction held 8 bases outside the gene matches. CDR3 length: 16 residues. Germline V gene lookup returns CDR1 KGHSH and CDR2 LQKENI. The CDR3 coding sequence is TGTGCCAGCTCACCGGAACTCAGGGGGGATAATGAAAAACTGTTTTTT. As protein: CASSPELRGDNEKLFF.

This chain uses TRBV6-4 with TRBJ2-1; 10 nucleotides match TRBD2. This CDR3 spans 16 amino acids. The trim removed 3 bases at V and 4 bases at J, leaving 6 bases unmatched. Per the germline V gene, CDR1 is MRHNA and CDR2 is SNTAGT. This CDR3 is CASSENLSGGYNEQFF. CDR3 in DNA: TGTGCCAGCAGTGAAAACCTTAGCGGGGGGTACAATGAGCAGTTCTTC.

This sequence joins TRBV5-6 and TRBJ1-6, with D tentatively TRBD1 (5 bases). CDR1 and CDR2 (germline): SGHDT, YYEEEE. V lost 0 bases, J lost 8 bases, and 6 bases lay in between. This CDR3 has 13 residues. CDR3 sequence (DNA): TGTGCCAGCAGCTTGGGACAGTATTCACCCCTCCACTTT. This codes for CASSLGQYSPLHF.

The V and J genes are TRBV7-3 and TRBJ2-3; TRBD2 agrees at 9 bases. With V trimmed by 2 bases and J by 0 bases, 0 bases remained unmatched. The germline CDR1 and CDR2 sequences are SGHTA and FQGTGA. This CDR3 has 15 amino acids. CDR3 bases: TGTGCCAGCAGCTTAGCGGGGGGGAGCACAGATACGCAGTATTTT. As protein: CASSLAGGSTDTQYF.

V is TRBV15 and J is TRBJ2-2; possibly TRBD2 for D (5 bases). V lost 5 bases, J lost 6 bases, and 13 bases lay in between. Germline assignment: CDR1 LNHNV and CDR2 YYDKDF (reference sequence). The length of the CDR3 is 14 residues. Here the CDR3 DNA reads TGTGCCACCAGCCCAGACTATTTCCCCGGGGAGCTGTTTTTT. It codes for CATSPDYFPGELFF. The full variable domain, completed using reference TRBV15 and TRBJ2-2, is DAMVIQNPRYQVTQFGKPVTLSCSQTLNHNVMYWYQQKSSQAPKLLFHYYDKDFNNEADTPDNFQSRRPNTSFCFLDIRSPGLGDTAMYLCATSPDYFPGELFFGEGSRLTVL.

The V call is TRBV19, the J call TRBJ1-1; 9 nucleotides agree with TRBD1. The ends lost 6 bases at V and 4 bases at J; junction bases unmatched: 6. This CDR3 region has 14 residues. Per germline, CDR1 LNHDA and CDR2 SQIVND (reference sequence). The CDR3 DNA reads as TGTGCCAGTAGCCGTGGGGACAGGGCCACTGAAGCTTTCTTT. Translating it yields CASSRGDRATEAFF.

The chain links TRBV27 to TRBJ1-2; the D gene is possibly TRBD1 (6 bases). Germline lookup yields CDR1 MNHEY and CDR2 SMNVEV (reference sequence). V was trimmed by 3 bases and J by 11 bases, leaving 22 bases between them. This CDR3 spans 15 amino acids. The CDR3 loop reads CASSFGRGGPLGYTF. DNA for the CDR3: TGTGCCAGCAGTTTTGGAAGGGGGGGACCTCTCGGGTACACCTTC.

The chain links TRBV6-4 to TRBJ2-2; 11 bases map to TRBD2. From germline, CDR1 is MRHNA and CDR2 SNTAGT. The CDR3 has 16 residues. J was trimmed by 3 bases and V by 0 bases; bases with no gene match: 0. The CDR3 nucleotides are TGTGCCAGCAGTGACTCGACTAGCGGGGACACCGGGGAGCTGTTTTTT. Residues: CASSDSTSGDTGELFF.

The sample holds a few counts of this clone. This chain connects TRBV4-1 to TRBJ2-2; perhaps TRBD1 as D (5 bases). The CDR3 sequence is 15 residues long. CDR1 MGHRA and CDR2 YSYEKL come from the germline V gene. Trimming cost V 3 bases and J 1 base, with 9 bases left between them. The CDR3: CASSQRQGNTGELFF. DNA of the CDR3: TGCGCCAGCAGCCAGAGGCAGGGGAACACCGGGGAGCTGTTTTTT.

The genes are TRBV5-1 and TRBJ2-7, with no clear D. Between the trimmed V and J ends, which lost 4 bases and 4 bases, there was a span of 9 bases. CDR1 is SGHRS, CDR2 YFSETQ, per germline. CDR3 length: 12 amino acids. The CDR3 is CASSTEAYEQYF. The CDR3 nucleotides read TGCGCCAGCAGCACCGAGGCGTACGAGCAGTACTTC.